This T cell receptor (beta chain) was sequenced in a study of OX40 agonist ivuxolimab in advanced cancers. Drawing of blood for sampling happened at baseline, at cycle 4 day 1, and at cycle 7 day 1. The repertoire was sequenced with immunoSEQ multiplex PCR; TCRdb's copy has only in-frame clones and lacks some. The sample consists of 100,000 to 120,000 clones, approximately 89% of them appearing once. Per germline, CDR1 DFQATT and CDR2 SNEGSKA (reference sequence). The CDR3 runs 10 residues. Deletions cut 6 bases from V and 14 bases from J, with 13 bases between. This TCR came from an adult with an advanced solid tumor such as melanoma, head and neck, liver or kidney cancer. The chain recombines TRBV20-1 with TRBJ1-4; D may be TRBD1 (6 bases). The sample here was CD4+ or CD8+ T cells sorted from blood, taken in a trial of the OX40 agonist ivuxolimab. CDR3 nucleotides: TGCAGTGCGAGGACAGAACGGCTGTTTTTT. Its translation is CSARTERLFF.